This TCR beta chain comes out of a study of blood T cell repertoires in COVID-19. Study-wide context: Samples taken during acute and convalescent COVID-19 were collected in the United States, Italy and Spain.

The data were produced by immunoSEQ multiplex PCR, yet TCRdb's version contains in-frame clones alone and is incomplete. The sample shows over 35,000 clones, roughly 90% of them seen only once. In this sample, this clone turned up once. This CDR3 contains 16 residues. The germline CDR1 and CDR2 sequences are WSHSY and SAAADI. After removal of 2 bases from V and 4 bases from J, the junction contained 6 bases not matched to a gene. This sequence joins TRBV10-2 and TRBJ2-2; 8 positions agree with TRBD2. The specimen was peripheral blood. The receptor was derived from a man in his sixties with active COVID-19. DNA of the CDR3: TGCGCCAGCAGTGAGCCGGGAGGGCCGGGCACCGGGGAGCTGTTTTTT. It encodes CASSEPGGPGTGELFF.